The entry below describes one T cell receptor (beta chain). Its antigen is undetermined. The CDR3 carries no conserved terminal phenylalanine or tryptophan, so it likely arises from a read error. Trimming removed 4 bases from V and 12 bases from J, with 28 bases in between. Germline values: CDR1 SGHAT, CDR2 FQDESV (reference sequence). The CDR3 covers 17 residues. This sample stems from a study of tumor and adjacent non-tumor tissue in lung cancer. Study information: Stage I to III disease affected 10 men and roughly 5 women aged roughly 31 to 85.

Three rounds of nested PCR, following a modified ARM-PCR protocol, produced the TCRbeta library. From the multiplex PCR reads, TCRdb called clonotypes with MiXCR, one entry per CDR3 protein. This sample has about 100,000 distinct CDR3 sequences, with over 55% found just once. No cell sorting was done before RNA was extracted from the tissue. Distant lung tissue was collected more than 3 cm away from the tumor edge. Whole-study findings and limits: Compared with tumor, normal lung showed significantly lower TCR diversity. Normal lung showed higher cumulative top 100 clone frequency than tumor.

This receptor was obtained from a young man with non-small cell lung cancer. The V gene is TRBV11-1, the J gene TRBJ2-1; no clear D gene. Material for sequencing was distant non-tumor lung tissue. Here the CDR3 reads CASSSRSSQRSYNRQFL. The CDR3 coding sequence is TGTGCCAGCAGCTCCCGATCGAGCCAACGATCCTACAATAGGCAGTTCTTA.